This TCR beta chain appears in the sequencing data of a study of blood T cell repertoires in COVID-19. Study background: Italy, Spain and the United States were the sources of the convalescent and acute COVID-19 samples.

V was cut by 0 bases and J by 0 bases, with 11 bases left in between. In germline, CDR1 is SGDLS, CDR2 YYNGEE. This CDR3 has 16 residues. Repertoires were generated with immunoSEQ multiplex PCR, while TCRdb's copy carries only in-frame clones and drops some. The data show about 370,000 clones, 90% seen once. The sequenced material came from peripheral blood. The TCR was taken from a man aged 18 to 30 with active or convalescent COVID-19. The chain combines TRBV9 with TRBJ2-3; D possibly corresponds to TRBD1 (6 bases). The CDR3 bases are TGTGCCAGCAGCGTAGTCCACAGGGCTAGCACAGATACGCAGTATTTT. Translated, it gives CASSVVHRASTDTQYF. Using reference TRBV9 and TRBJ2-3 for the parts outside the CDR3, the full variable domain is DSGVTQTPKHLITATGQRVTLRCSPRSGDLSVYWYQQSLDQGLQFLIQYYNGEERAKGNILERFSAQQFPDLHSELNLSSLELGDSALYFCASSVVHRASTDTQYFGPGTRLTVL.